This T cell receptor (beta chain) was recovered during a study of shared clonotypes between healthy human individuals. In the case of this clone: Its matching antigen is unknown. This CDR3 is also generated by other DNA sequences in the sample.

General study results and limits: Rarefaction indicated that sorted-subset sequencing remained incomplete although depth was large.

The germline V gene has CDR1 SGHAT and CDR2 FQNNGV. V lost 2 bases and J lost 0, with 8 bases in between. This CDR3 spans 14 amino acids. Every immunoSEQ plate was one replicate of a subset's evenly spread DNA. Measured with immunoSEQ multiplex PCR; TCRdb has only the in-frame clones, and not every one. The top ten clones hold 0.14% of a sample with a few million clones, approximately 94% of them seen once. This receptor was identified in a man between 18 and 35 years old in good health. Sequencing used naive CD4+ T cells sorted from blood. Subset specified: CD45RA+ positively selected. This sequence joins TRBV11-2 and TRBJ2-7, with D maybe TRBD2 (6 bases). CDR3 loop: CASSLSGGSYEQYF. The CDR3 region has the DNA TGTGCCAGCAGCTTATCCGGGGGCTCCTACGAGCAGTACTTC.